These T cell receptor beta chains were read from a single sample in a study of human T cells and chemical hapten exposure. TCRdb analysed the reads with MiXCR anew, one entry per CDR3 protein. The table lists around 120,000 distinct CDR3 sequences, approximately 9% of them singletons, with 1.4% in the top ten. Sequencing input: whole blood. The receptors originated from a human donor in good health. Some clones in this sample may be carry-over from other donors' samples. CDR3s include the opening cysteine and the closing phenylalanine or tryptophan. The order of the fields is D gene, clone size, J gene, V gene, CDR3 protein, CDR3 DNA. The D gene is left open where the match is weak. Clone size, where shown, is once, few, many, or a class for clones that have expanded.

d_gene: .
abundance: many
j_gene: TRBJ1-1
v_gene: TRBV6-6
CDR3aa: CASSYTRIMNTEAFF
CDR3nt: TGTGCCAGCAGTTACACACGGATCATGAACACTGAAGCTTTCTTT

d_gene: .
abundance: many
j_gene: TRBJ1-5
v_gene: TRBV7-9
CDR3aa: CASSPTNQPQHF
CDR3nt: TGTGCCAGCAGCCCGACAAATCAGCCCCAGCATTTT

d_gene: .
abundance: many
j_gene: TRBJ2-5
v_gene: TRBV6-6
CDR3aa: CASTRQRQETQYF
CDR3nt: TGTGCCAGCACTCGACAGCGCCAAGAGACCCAGTACTTC

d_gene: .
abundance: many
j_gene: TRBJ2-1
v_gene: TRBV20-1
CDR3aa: CSARLVGQEQFF
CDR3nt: TGCAGTGCTAGACTTGTGGGCCAAGAGCAGTTCTTC

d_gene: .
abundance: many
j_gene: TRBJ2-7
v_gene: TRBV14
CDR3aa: CASSQGGLEYF
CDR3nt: TGTGCCAGCAGCCAAGGGGGGCTGGAGTACTTC

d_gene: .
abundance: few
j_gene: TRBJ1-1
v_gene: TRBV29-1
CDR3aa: CSVETNTEAFF
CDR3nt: TGCAGCGTTGAGACCAACACTGAAGCTTTCTTT

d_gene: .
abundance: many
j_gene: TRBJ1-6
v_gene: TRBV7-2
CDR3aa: CASSPLGSPLHF
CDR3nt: TGTGCCAGCAGCCCCTTGGGCTCACCCCTCCACTTT

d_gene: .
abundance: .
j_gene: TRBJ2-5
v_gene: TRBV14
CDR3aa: CASSPSSSLGTQYF
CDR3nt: TGTGCCAGCAGCCCCTCCAGCAGCCTTGGGACCCAGTACTTC

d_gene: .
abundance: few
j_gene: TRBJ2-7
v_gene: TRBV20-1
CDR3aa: CSAIGTSSSYEQYF
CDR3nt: TGCAGTGCTATCGGGACGTCTTCCTCCTACGAGCAGTACTTC

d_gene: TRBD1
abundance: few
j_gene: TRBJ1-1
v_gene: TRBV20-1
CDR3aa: CSARQGGMNTEAFF
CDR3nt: TGCAGTGCTAGGCAGGGGGGAATGAACACTGAAGCTTTCTTT

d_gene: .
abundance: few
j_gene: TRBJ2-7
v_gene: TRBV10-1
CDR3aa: CASSESLGSSYEQYF
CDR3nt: TGCGCCAGCAGTGAGTCTCTAGGGAGCTCCTACGAGCAGTACTTC

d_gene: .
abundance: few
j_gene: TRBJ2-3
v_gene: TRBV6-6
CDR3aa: CASSYPDTDTQYF
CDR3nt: TGTGCCAGCAGTTACCCAGACACAGATACGCAGTATTTT

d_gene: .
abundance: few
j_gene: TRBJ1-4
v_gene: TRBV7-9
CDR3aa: CASSSIVEKLFF
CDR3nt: TGTGCCAGCAGCTCCATCGTGGAAAAACTGTTTTTT

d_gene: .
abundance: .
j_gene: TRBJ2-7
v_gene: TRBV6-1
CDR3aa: CASSEGGKTYEQYF
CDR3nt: TGTGCCAGCAGTGAAGGAGGGAAAACCTACGAGCAGTACTTC

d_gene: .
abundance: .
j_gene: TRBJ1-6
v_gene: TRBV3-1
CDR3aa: CASSHLDPLNSPLHF
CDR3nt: TGTGCCAGCAGCCACCTGGACCCGTTGAATTCACCCCTCCACTTT

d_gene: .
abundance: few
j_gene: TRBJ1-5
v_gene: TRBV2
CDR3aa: CASGGEGSGNQPQHF
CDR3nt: TGTGCCAGCGGGGGGGAAGGGAGCGGCAATCAGCCCCAGCATTTT

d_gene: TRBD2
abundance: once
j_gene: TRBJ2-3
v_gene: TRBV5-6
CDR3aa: CASSFGTSVNTDTQYF
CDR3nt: TGTGCCAGCAGCTTCGGGACTAGCGTTAACACAGATACGCAGTATTTT